The rows below give T cell receptor beta chains drawn from one sample of a study of blood T cell repertoires in COVID-19. The data were produced by immunoSEQ multiplex PCR, yet TCRdb's version contains in-frame clones alone and is incomplete. The table includes roughly 200,000 clones, around four fifths detected once. The sequencing input was peripheral blood. These receptors came from a woman of 80 years or more with COVID-19, enrolled during active disease. The CDR3 runs from the conserved cysteine through the conserved F or W. A D gene is named only where the DNA matches it firmly. Size is stated for part of the rows, as once, few or many counts, or as a class when the clone is expanded.

clone_size j_call v_call d_call cdr3_nt cdr3_aa
NA TRBJ1-4 TRBV27 NA TGTGCCAGCAGCTATCAGGGTGAAAAACTGTTTTTT CASSYQGEKLFF
NA TRBJ2-7 TRBV7-2 NA TGTGCCAGCAGCTTTTCCGGGGATTACTACGAGCAGTACTTC CASSFSGDYYEQYF
once TRBJ1-1 TRBV18 TRBD1 TGTGCCAGCACGCCGGGACAGGGGGCGGAAGCTTTCTTT CASTPGQGAEAFF
NA TRBJ1-1 TRBV19 NA TGTGCCAGTAGTATTGTCTCGAACACTGAAGCTTTCTTT CASSIVSNTEAFF
NA TRBJ1-2 TRBV10-1 NA TGCGCCAGCAGTGATGGAGGGGAGGGCTACACCTTC CASSDGGEGYTF
once TRBJ1-4 TRBV5-5 NA TGTGCCAGCAGCTTGGCGGTAGGGAGGTCAACTAATGAAAAACTGTTTTTT CASSLAVGRSTNEKLFF
NA TRBJ1-3 TRBV6-6 NA TGTGCCAGCAGCGAGCAAAACACCATATATTTT CASSEQNTIYF
NA TRBJ2-5 TRBV5-6 TRBD2 TGTGCCAGCAGCTTTCGGGCTAGCGGGGGATCGGGGACCCAGTACTTC CASSFRASGGSGTQYF
NA TRBJ2-5 TRBV5-1 TRBD2 TGCGCCAGCAGCCCTAGCGGGGAAGTAGAGACCCAGTACTTC CASSPSGEVETQYF
NA TRBJ1-5 TRBV30 NA TGTGCCTGGAGTGTATATAGCGGCGGGGGGGCTCGGGGTCAGCCCCAGCATTTT CAWSVYSGGGARGQPQHF
NA TRBJ1-1 TRBV3-1/TRBV3-2 NA TGTGCCAGCAGCTACACACACCTGAACACTGAAGCTTTCTTT CASSYTHLNTEAFF
NA TRBJ1-3 TRBV9 NA TGTGCCAGCAGCGCAGGAGGGACTGGAAACACCATATATTTT CASSAGGTGNTIYF
NA TRBJ1-4 TRBV7-2 NA TGTGCCAGCAGCTTAGAGAGGAATGAAAAACTGTTTTTT CASSLERNEKLFF
NA TRBJ2-5 TRBV5-6 TRBD2 TGTGCCAGCAGCGGACTAGCCCAAGAGACCCAGTACTTC CASSGLAQETQYF
NA TRBJ2-6 TRBV21-1 NA TGTGCCTCCGCCACCATCAGGCGGCGGCAGGGGTCCTCTGGGGCCAACGTCCTGACTTTC CASATIRRRQGSSGANVLTF
NA TRBJ1-3 TRBV5-1 NA TGCGCCAGCAGCCCCAGCCAGGGGTCTGGAAACACCATATATTTT CASSPSQGSGNTIYF
NA TRBJ2-2 TRBV7-2 NA TGTGCCAGCAGCTTAGCCGGGTGGGGAGGCACCGGGGAGCTGTTTTTT CASSLAGWGGTGELFF
NA TRBJ2-6 TRBV6-6 NA TGTGCCAGCAGTATGCAGGGCCAGGGTGGGGCCAACGTCCTGACTTTC CASSMQGQGGANVLTF
NA TRBJ1-1 TRBV11-2 NA TGTGCCAGCAGCTTTGGCCCTGGGAACACTGAAGCTTTCTTT CASSFGPGNTEAFF
NA TRBJ2-1 TRBV4-1 TRBD2 TGCGCCAGCAGCCCCCAGGCCCTGTTCGGGGGGGTGGTGGATGAGCAGTTCTTC CASSPQALFGGVVDEQFF
NA TRBJ2-1 TRBV11-2 NA TGTGCCAGCAGCTTAGTAACGGGGGGCTTTTACAATGAGCAGTTCTTC CASSLVTGGFYNEQFF
NA TRBJ1-1 TRBV2 NA TGTGCCAGCAGAGAGTCAAGCGCGAACACTGAAGCTTTCTTT CASRESSANTEAFF